This T cell receptor (beta chain) was identified during a study of blood T cell repertoires in COVID-19. Study as a whole: Specimens from acute and convalescent COVID-19 originated in the United States, Italy and Spain. T cells, B-cell-depleted T cells, or PBMCs supplied cDNA or gDNA.

The CDR3 consists of 17 residues. The germline gives CDR1 SGHRS, CDR2 YFSETQ. Trimming removed 7 bases from V and 0 bases from J; junction bases left unmatched: 13. In the original workflow: The authors estimated nucleated cell counts from reference gene primer amplification. Profiled with immunoSEQ multiplex PCR; TCRdb holds only in-frame clones, not every one. That table gives V, J and clone size, and the DNA gave D and trimming. There are fewer than 50,000 clones in the sample; more than 65% occur only once, and less than 10% lies in the top ten. The sequence was obtained from a human donor in a cohort sampled during active COVID-19. The sequencing sample was made of peripheral blood. This chain links TRBV5-1 with TRBJ2-1; 7 nucleotides agree with TRBD2. CDR3 protein: CASWTGTTTSSYNEQFF. DNA for the CDR3: TGCGCCAGCTGGACCGGGACTACGACGAGCTCCTACAATGAGCAGTTCTTC.